The next 32 T cell receptor beta chains were all read from a single sample in a study of cytomegalovirus exposure and HLA in healthy donors. With 60 Vbeta and 13 Jbeta primers, the PCR was carried out. Using immunoSEQ multiplex PCR, the repertoire was profiled, and TCRdb retains in-frame clones only, with some absent. Its clone listing holds about 160,000 clones. The sample was PBMCs. The receptor set was obtained from a man aged 25-45 years in good health and CMV-seronegative.

The chain couples TRBV28 to TRBJ2-5; possible D gene TRBD1, 6 bases. Germline-derived CDR1 and CDR2 are MDHEN and SYDVKM. Trimming removed 6 bases from V and 4 bases from J, with 18 bases in between. This CDR3 contains 15 residues. The chain's CDR3 is CASRTFLGAGETQYF. The CDR3 DNA sequence: TGTGCCAGCAGGACTTTCTTGGGGGCTGGAGAGACCCAGTACTTC.

The CDR3 protein is CASSLVGVAKTAHEQYF. CDR3 nucleotide sequence: TGTGCCAGCAGCTTAGTCGGTGTCGCTAAAACCGCCCACGAGCAGTACTTC. The gene calls are TRBV11-3 and TRBJ2-7; no firm D call. Germline V gene sequence: CDR1 SGHNT, CDR2 YENEEA. The germline V and J ends were trimmed by 1 base and 5 bases, with 21 bases remaining between them. There are 17 residues in the CDR3.

In DNA, the CDR3 is TGTGCCAGCAGTGAAGGGACAGAAGATGGCTACACCTTC. It is translated as CASSEGTEDGYTF. This rearrangement joins TRBV2 to TRBJ1-2, with D possibly matching TRBD1 (6 bases). V lost 1 base and J 6 bases, leaving 9 bases between the germline ends. The CDR3 runs 13 residues. Germline V gene sequence: CDR1 SNHLY, CDR2 FYNNEI.

The CDR3 sequence is CASSSGGSPGNEQFF. The CDR3 DNA follows: TGTGCCAGCAGCTCAGGCGGGAGCCCGGGGAATGAGCAGTTCTTC. V is TRBV9 and J is TRBJ2-1; 7 nucleotides match TRBD2. This CDR3 has 15 residues. With V trimmed by 4 bases and J by 7 bases, 11 bases remained unmatched. In germline, CDR1 is SGDLS, CDR2 YYNGEE.

The genes are TRBV4-1 and TRBJ1-2; the D is unclear. Trimming pared 2 bases from V and 0 bases from J, leaving 13 bases between. CDR1 and CDR2 from the germline V gene are MGHRA and YSYEKL. This CDR3 has 16 amino acids. In nucleotides, the CDR3 is TGCGCCAGCAGCCAAAGATGGCAAAACCCTAACTATGGCTACACCTTC. Its protein product is CASSQRWQNPNYGYTF.

V gene TRBV6-5 combines with J gene TRBJ2-7, with 11 nucleotides matching TRBD1. The V and J ends lost 8 bases and 4 bases, in that order; junction bases with no gene match: 4. The CDR3 totals 13 residues. Looked up from germline, CDR1 is MNHEY and CDR2 is SVGAGI. The CDR3 region is CASWTGGRYEQYF. In DNA form, the CDR3 reads TGTGCCAGCTGGACAGGGGGCCGATACGAGCAGTACTTC.

The V gene is TRBV7-2, the J gene TRBJ1-1, with a tentative D call TRBD1 (6 bases). V dropped 5 bases and J dropped 5 bases, with 12 bases sitting between them. The V gene's germline CDR1 is SGHTA and CDR2 FQGNSA. This CDR3 spans 13 amino acids. CDR3 protein: CASSPLRGTEAFF. The CDR3 DNA follows: TGTGCCAGCAGCCCTCTCAGGGGAACTGAAGCTTTCTTT.

V gene TRBV5-4 combines with J gene TRBJ2-5, with 9 bases matching TRBD1. The germline V gene has CDR1 SGHNT and CDR2 YYREEE (reference sequence). Losses at the gene ends were 4 bases for V and 5 bases for J; bases not matched to a gene: 6. This CDR3 contains 14 residues. The CDR3 nucleotides read TGTGCCAGCAGCCCGGGACAGGGATTCGAGACCCAGTACTTC. Amino acids: CASSPGQGFETQYF.

The chain links TRBV6-5 to TRBJ1-1, with D maybe TRBD1 (5 bases). The V gene lost 0 bases and the J gene lost 12 bases, with 11 bases spanning the gap. From germline, CDR1 is MNHEY and CDR2 SVGAGI. The CDR3 totals 12 residues. The CDR3 coding sequence is TGTGCCAGCAGTTACTCCGGGGGAGGCACTTTCTTT. This gives the protein CASSYSGGGTFF.

The chain combines TRBV5-4 with TRBJ2-7; 9 nucleotides line up with TRBD1. In germline, CDR1 is SGHNT, CDR2 YYREEE (reference sequence). V gave up 3 bases and J gave up 4 bases; unmatched junction bases: 8. CDR3 length: 15 residues. CDR3 loop: CASSSAGTGRYEQYF. CDR3 DNA sequence: TGTGCCAGCAGCTCCGCCGGGACAGGGAGGTACGAGCAGTACTTC.

The J gene is TRBJ2-1, the V gene TRBV29-1; D perhaps matches TRBD2 (6 bases). Germline CDR1 reads SQVTM; CDR2 reads ANQGSEA. V gave up 0 bases and J gave up 2 bases, with 14 bases separating them. CDR3 length: 16 amino acids. This CDR3 reads CSVEDQRGSTYNEQFF. Here the CDR3 DNA reads TGCAGCGTTGAAGATCAACGGGGGTCAACCTACAATGAGCAGTTCTTC.

The chain employs TRBV18 and TRBJ2-4; 10 positions agree with TRBD1. CDR3 length: 17 residues. V lost 3 bases to trimming and J lost 0 bases; unmatched junction nucleotides: 5. The germline gives CDR1 KGHSH, CDR2 LQKENI. The CDR3 DNA is TGTGCCAGCTCACCTAACCGGGACAGGGGAGCCAAAAACATTCAGTACTTC. Its translation: CASSPNRDRGAKNIQYF.

The chain combines TRBV6-1 with TRBJ2-7, with D maybe TRBD2 (5 bases). Germline CDR1 reads MNHNS; CDR2 reads SASEGT. CDR3 size: 13 residues. V lost 6 bases to trimming and J lost 3 bases, with 12 bases between them. The CDR3 is CASRDWENYEQYF. In DNA, the CDR3 is TGTGCCAGCAGGGACTGGGAAAACTACGAGCAGTACTTC.

This sequence joins TRBV5-4 and TRBJ2-3; D ambiguous. V lost 0 bases and J 10 bases, leaving 9 bases between the germline ends. Germline V gives CDR1 SGHNT, CDR2 YYREEE (reference sequence). This CDR3 is built from 12 residues. CDR3: CASSLESVSQYF. CDR3 coding DNA: TGTGCCAGCAGCTTGGAAAGCGTATCGCAGTATTTT.

The V gene is TRBV6-5, the J gene TRBJ2-4; D might be TRBD1 (5 bases). V lost 8 bases, J lost 3 bases, and 14 bases lay in between. Germline CDR1 is MNHEY and CDR2 is SVGAGI. The CDR3 has 14 residues. This chain's CDR3 is CASGQGLSKNIQYF. The DNA of the CDR3 is TGTGCCAGCGGCCAGGGTCTAAGCAAAAACATTCAGTACTTC.

The chain couples TRBV30 to TRBJ2-3; TRBD1 agrees at 8 bases. V shed 3 bases and J 5 bases; nucleotides not matched to a gene: 10. Germline CDR1 is GTSNPN and CDR2 is SVGIG (reference sequence). This CDR3 contains 15 residues. CDR3 sequence: CAWSGKGQAGDTQYF. The CDR3 nucleotides are TGTGCCTGGAGCGGAAAGGGACAGGCAGGAGATACGCAGTATTTT.

The rearrangement uses TRBV5-4 and TRBJ2-3, with TRBD1 as a possible D gene (5 bases). V lost 0 bases and J 4 bases, leaving 12 bases between the germline ends. Looked up from germline, CDR1 is SGHNT and CDR2 is YYREEE (reference sequence). The CDR3 loop spans 15 amino acids. DNA of the CDR3: TGTGCCAGCAGCTTGGTTGTCGACAGTTCAGATACGCAGTATTTT. This gives the protein CASSLVVDSSDTQYF.

CDR3 residues: CASTADRGIQPQHF. The CDR3 nucleotides read TGTGCCAGCACTGCGGACAGAGGGATTCAGCCCCAGCATTTT. This chain links TRBV6-1 with TRBJ1-5, with D possibly TRBD1 on 6 matching bases. The CDR3 has 14 residues. Trimming cost V 7 bases and J 6 bases, with 16 bases left between them. Per germline, CDR1 MNHNS and CDR2 SASEGT.

The chain links TRBV7-3 to TRBJ2-1; D call uncertain. Trimming removed 2 bases from V and 6 bases from J, with 5 bases in between. This CDR3 spans 12 amino acids. Germline CDR1 is SGHTA and CDR2 is FQGTGA. The DNA of the CDR3 is TGTGCCAGCAGCTTAGACTCCAATGAGCAGTTCTTC. Translation gives CASSLDSNEQFF.

V and J are TRBV7-6 and TRBJ1-1, with D possibly being TRBD1 (5 bases). The germline CDR1 and CDR2 sequences are SGHVS and FNYEAQ. This CDR3 has 14 residues. Trimming removed 5 bases at V and 5 bases at J, with 15 bases between. The CDR3 loop reads CASSPGRGKTEAFF. The CDR3 DNA sequence: TGTGCCAGCAGCCCCGGAAGGGGAAAGACTGAAGCTTTCTTT.

The J gene is TRBJ1-6, the V gene TRBV14; D is unresolved. This CDR3 contains 20 residues. Per germline, CDR1 SGHDN and CDR2 FVKESK. The germline V and J ends were trimmed by 0 bases and 0 bases, with 18 bases remaining between them. The CDR3 sequence is CASSQDLFRRLSSYNSPLHF. CDR3 sequence (DNA): TGTGCCAGCAGCCAAGATCTATTTCGAAGACTCAGCTCCTATAATTCACCCCTCCACTTT.

DNA for the CDR3: TGTGCCAGTACTAGCCCGGGACAGGGAAACACTGAAGCTTTCTTT. This codes for CASTSPGQGNTEAFF. The chain links TRBV19 to TRBJ1-1, with 9 bases that match TRBD1. Trimming took 7 bases from V and 2 from J; bases not matched to a gene: 8. CDR3 length: 15 residues. Germline CDR1 LNHDA, CDR2 SQIVND (reference sequence).

The chain recombines TRBV11-3 with TRBJ2-7; the D gene is possibly TRBD1 (6 bases). V was trimmed by 6 bases and J by 7 bases, leaving 16 bases between them. Germline CDR1 SGHNT, CDR2 YENEEA. This CDR3 region has 13 residues. The CDR3 loop reads CASSLTGTREQYF. CDR3 DNA: TGTGCCAGCAGTCTCACAGGGACAAGGGAGCAGTACTTC.

A remark on this clone: This same CDR3 is encoded by further DNA sequences in the sample. This chain uses TRBV5-4 with TRBJ1-2; tentative D call: TRBD1 (5 bases). The CDR3 covers 13 residues. V was pared by 4 bases and J by 1 base, with 8 bases between. The germline CDR1 and CDR2 sequences are SGHNT and YYREEE (reference sequence). The CDR3 region has the DNA TGTGCCAGCAGCCCTGACAGTAACTATGGCTACACCTTC. Its translation: CASSPDSNYGYTF.

V and J are TRBV19 and TRBJ2-7, with D maybe TRBD2 (5 bases). Per the germline V gene, CDR1 is LNHDA and CDR2 is SQIVND (reference sequence). This CDR3 contains 14 residues. Between the trimmed V and J ends, which lost 1 base and 3 bases, there was a span of 10 bases. The CDR3 sequence: CASSIVLGSYEQYF. In nucleotides, the CDR3 is TGTGCCAGTAGTATAGTATTGGGGAGCTACGAGCAGTACTTC.

V gene TRBV6-4 combines with J gene TRBJ2-2, with D tentatively TRBD2 (5 bases). The V gene lost 7 bases and the J gene lost 0 bases, with 15 bases spanning the gap. This CDR3 comprises 16 residues. Germline V gene lookup returns CDR1 MRHNA and CDR2 SNTAGT. The CDR3 protein is CASTKEGSTNTGELFF. The CDR3 DNA reads as TGTGCCAGCACCAAAGAGGGTAGCACGAACACCGGGGAGCTGTTTTTT.

The V gene is TRBV9, the J gene TRBJ2-2; 8 bases map to TRBD2. Germline values: CDR1 SGDLS, CDR2 YYNGEE. This CDR3 has 17 amino acids. Losses at the gene ends were 4 bases for V and 1 base for J; bases not matched to a gene: 9. In DNA, the CDR3 is TGTGCCAGCAGCCCCCGTGGAGCGGGAGAGAACACCGGGGAGCTGTTTTTT. It encodes CASSPRGAGENTGELFF.

V is TRBV5-1 and J is TRBJ2-5, with D unresolved. Germline values: CDR1 SGHRS, CDR2 YFSETQ. V gave up 1 base and J gave up 2 bases, with 6 bases separating them. The CDR3 consists of 13 residues. CDR3 bases: TGCGCCAGCAGCTTGAACAGACAAGAGACCCAGTACTTC. Translating gives CASSLNRQETQYF.

The V and J genes are TRBV29-1 and TRBJ2-3; a possible D gene is TRBD1 (6 bases). Looked up from germline, CDR1 is SQVTM and CDR2 is ANQGSEA. The CDR3 consists of 16 residues. V was shortened by 4 bases and J by 5 bases, with 22 bases between the two germline ends. The CDR3 sequence is CSVAKIQGLGGDTQYF. CDR3 coding DNA: TGCAGCGTTGCGAAGATACAGGGTCTCGGAGGAGATACGCAGTATTTT.

The chain employs TRBV2 and TRBJ1-2; possible D gene TRBD1, 6 bases. In germline, CDR1 is SNHLY, CDR2 FYNNEI. The CDR3 is made up of 15 amino acids. V was pared by 8 bases and J by 0 bases, with 16 bases between. The CDR3 is CASRLQGNSNYGYTF. CDR3 nucleotides: TGTGCCAGCCGTTTACAGGGAAACTCTAACTATGGCTACACCTTC.

This chain connects TRBV11-3 to TRBJ2-1, with 14 bases identical to TRBD2. This CDR3 contains 17 residues. The germline gives CDR1 SGHNT, CDR2 YENEEA. V was clipped by 4 bases and J by 7 bases; unmatched bases: 9. The CDR3 nucleotides are TGTGCCAGCAGCTCACGGACTAGCGGGAGGTCGGATAATGAGCAGTTCTTC. This codes for CASSSRTSGRSDNEQFF.

The V call is TRBV7-9, the J call TRBJ1-2; D ambiguous. This CDR3 has 13 amino acids. V was trimmed by 3 bases and J by 3 bases, leaving 8 bases between them. Looked up from germline, CDR1 is SEHNR and CDR2 is FQNEAQ (reference sequence). The CDR3 sequence: CASSFGDYYGYTF. The CDR3 DNA reads TGTGCCAGCAGCTTCGGGGATTACTATGGCTACACCTTC.